A selection of T cell receptor beta chains follows, all from one sample in a study of T cell repertoires in cytomegalovirus infection. TCRdb fed the reads into MiXCR, producing one record per CDR3 protein. The data hold 340,000 or so distinct CDR3 sequences, with 25% observed a single time. What these receptors recognize is not known. The sequencing here drew on cultured PBMCs, taken from culture after CMV antigen stimulation. All receptors derive from a human donor in good health (CMV status not recorded). Some clones in this sample may be carry-over from other donors' samples. CDR3s include the opening cysteine and the closing phenylalanine or tryptophan. The order of the fields is clone size, V gene, J gene, CDR3 length, CDR3 protein. Only some rows state a clone size, as once, few, many or a class for expanded clones.

NA,TRBV20-1,TRBJ1-6,15,CSAKPGSSYNSPLHF
few,TRBV7-2,TRBJ2-7,15,CASSSRTSGSYEQYF
many,TRBV7-2,TRBJ1-3,15,CASSQWTGSGNTIYF
NA,TRBV12-3/TRBV12-4,TRBJ2-1,15,CASSSGGTMYNEQFF
NA,TRBV7-9,TRBJ2-7,14,CASSDRGEAYEQYF
NA,TRBV25-1,TRBJ2-3,13,CASLYEWTDTQYF
NA,TRBV2,TRBJ2-2,15,CASSGRLAGGGELFF
many,TRBV7-2,TRBJ2-3,13,CASSLVVQDTQYF
few,TRBV7-6,TRBJ2-3,20,CASSYNHYRGTFSSTDTQYF
NA,TRBV12-3/TRBV12-4,TRBJ1-5,16,CASRNRQNHSNQPQHF
many,TRBV12-3/TRBV12-4,TRBJ2-2,12,CASKKGTGELFF
NA,TRBV12-3/TRBV12-4,TRBJ1-3,16,CASSSTGDSSGNTIYF
few,TRBV18,TRBJ2-5,12,CASSPIEETQYF
many,TRBV11-3,TRBJ2-1,18,CASSVGLAGGSSYNEQFF
many,TRBV7-2,TRBJ2-3,16,CASSSRGGRVTDTQYF
NA,TRBV25-1,TRBJ1-3,13,CASSGGWGNTIYF
few,TRBV29-1,TRBJ1-1,12,CSVAQGSTEAFF
NA,TRBV11-2,TRBJ2-2,18,CASSPRTSGRLNTGELFF
NA,TRBV6-1,TRBJ2-7,13,CASRGTPTYEQYF
few,TRBV28,TRBJ2-1,15,CASRTQGSLGNEQFF
few,TRBV4-1,TRBJ1-5,15,CASSQDDGGRQPQHF
many,TRBV12-3/TRBV12-4,TRBJ2-1,12,CASSGPVDEQFF
NA,TRBV6-2/TRBV6-3,TRBJ1-6,15,CASSYSPVDGSPLHF
NA,TRBV12-3/TRBV12-4,TRBJ1-1,15,CASSLNGLDSTEAFF
few,TRBV28,TRBJ1-1,15,CASKRGGVGDTEAFF
NA,TRBV9,TRBJ2-3,15,CASSSRPRGTDTQYF
NA,TRBV27,TRBJ2-1,14,CASSLLARGDEQFF
few,TRBV6-1,TRBJ2-7,14,CASSGGPNTGEQYF
NA,TRBV7-2,TRBJ2-5,18,CASSPGTVISGLQETQYF
NA,TRBV25-1,TRBJ2-1,13,CASRGQGYNEQFF
NA,TRBV19,TRBJ2-5,16,CASSITAAASQETQYF